The clone carrying this TCR beta chain was recorded only once. It was locally advanced or metastatic urothelial carcinoma that patients had. The table came from immunoSEQ multiplex PCR; TCRdb's copy has only in-frame clones and leaves some out. The sample records fewer than 130,000 clones, over 75% being singletons. This entry is derived from a study of PD-L1 blockade in urothelial cancer. Turning to the study itself: Atezolizumab was started by patients at some point between 2012 and 2014 at 1,200 mg intravenously every 3 weeks. Bladder-origin urothelial cancer in males covered about 85% of the 29 patients.

The CDR3 is made up of 12 amino acids. V lost 1 base, J lost 13 bases, and 14 bases lay in between. From germline, CDR1 is SGHNT and CDR2 YYREEE (reference sequence). This sequence joins TRBV5-4 and TRBJ1-2; tentative D call: TRBD1 (5 bases). The source of this sequence is a man aged 45 to 65 with urothelial cancer. This material consisted of PBMCs, taken around atezolizumab (anti-PD-L1) treatment. The CDR3 loop reads CASSLRQTPSTF. Here the CDR3 DNA reads TGTGCCAGCAGCTTGAGACAGACTCCGTCCACCTTC.